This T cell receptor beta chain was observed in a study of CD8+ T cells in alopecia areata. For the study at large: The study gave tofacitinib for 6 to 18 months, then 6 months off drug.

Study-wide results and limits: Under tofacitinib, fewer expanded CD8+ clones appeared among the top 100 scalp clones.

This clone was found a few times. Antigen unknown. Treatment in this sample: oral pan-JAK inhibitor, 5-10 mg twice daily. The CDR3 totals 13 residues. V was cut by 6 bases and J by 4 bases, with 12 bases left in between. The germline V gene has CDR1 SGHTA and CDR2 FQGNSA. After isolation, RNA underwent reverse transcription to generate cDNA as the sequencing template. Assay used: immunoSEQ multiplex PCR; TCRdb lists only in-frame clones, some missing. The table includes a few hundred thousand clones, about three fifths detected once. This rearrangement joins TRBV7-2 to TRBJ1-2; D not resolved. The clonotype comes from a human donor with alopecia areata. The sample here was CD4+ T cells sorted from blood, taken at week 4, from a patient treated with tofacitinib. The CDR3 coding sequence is TGTGCCAGCAGTAATGACGGCCTCTATGGCTACACCTTC. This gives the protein CASSNDGLYGYTF.